A selection of T cell receptor beta chains follows, all from one sample in a study of shared clonotypes between healthy human individuals. The table came from immunoSEQ multiplex PCR; TCRdb's copy has only in-frame clones and leaves some out. The sample gives 2 million to 2.5 million clones, under 95% of which show up once; roughly 0.34% is in the top ten. The sequenced material came from naive CD4+ T cells from PBMCs. The receptors were gathered from a man aged 18 to 30 in good health. Some clones in this sample may be carry-over from other donors' samples. Each CDR3 is given without its conserved first and last residue.

TRBV28	TRBJ1-1	ASSLSPMWTLNTEAF
TRBV7-9	TRBJ2-7	ASSRLAGGLEQY
TRBV9	TRBJ2-2	ASSPQGQGGELF
TRBV7-9	TRBJ2-3	ASSVISSGRGADTQY
TRBV28	TRBJ2-1	ASSLPGLGNEQF
TRBV7-9	TRBJ1-6	ASSLGGQDNSPLH
TRBV11-2	TRBJ2-3	ASSTTALGDTQY
TRBV28	TRBJ2-1	ASSGAPEGEQF
TRBV7-9	TRBJ1-3	ASSLGQMDTIY
TRBV4-3	TRBJ2-1	ASSQSNSGSSYNEQF